This T cell receptor (beta chain) was observed in a study of T cell responses to AZD1222 COVID-19 vaccine. Study outcomes and limitations: Nearly half of spike-specific TCRs reportedly target unmutated variant regions.

A note on this clone: No antigen is known for it.

Data came from immunoSEQ multiplex PCR; TCRdb stores just in-frame clones and leaves some out. The sample carries about 140,000 clones, just under 95% recorded once. Germline V lookup: CDR1 LGHDT, CDR2 YNNKEL (reference sequence). Between the trimmed V and J ends, which lost 2 bases and 5 bases, there was a span of 16 bases. The CDR3 runs 16 residues. The sequence derives from an adult who had recovered from COVID-19. This specimen was peripheral blood, taken after recovery from COVID-19. V usage is TRBV3-1 (or the pseudogene TRBV3-2) and J usage is TRBJ1-5; D may be TRBD1 (5 bases). The CDR3 spells CASSQTGLSMDQPQHF. In DNA, the CDR3 is TGTGCCAGCAGCCAAACGGGGCTCTCAATGGATCAGCCCCAGCATTTT.